The source of this T cell receptor beta chain is a study of blood T cells in healthy people across ages (dated by TCRdb to the mid-2010s). About the full investigation: Template switching captured roughly one uniquely barcoded TCR beta cDNA molecule per two T cells in model experiments. Donors were grouped into four age groups: young (average roughly 17 years), middle-aged (39), aged (about 59) and long-lived (less than 85). The study analyzed two additional independent replicas of 1 million unique cDNA reads from the same blood draw for two donors, one aged 18 to 29 and one aged 80 or older. The study measured age-related changes in TCR beta repertoire diversity using deep sequencing normalized with unique cDNA molecular identifiers.

What the authors observed across the whole study: As age increased, observed TCR beta diversity per million T cells dropped in a roughly linear way, and a significant reduction was already evident by age about 40. Compared with the aged group, the long-lived group had more naive CD4+ T cells, fewer expanded clones and increased TCR diversity, a pattern suggesting age selection. Estimates of total diversity based on one million sequenced T cells were considered lower bounds and underestimates. There was a strong correlation between observed TCR beta diversity and the percentage of naive T cells measured by flow cytometry. The CMV infection status of donors was not known, potentially confounding age-related changes in expanded clonotypes. Bulk unsorted PBMC profiling prevented conclusive comparison of naive and antigen-experienced compartments.

The donors were under 40 Caucasian individuals from Russia, aged 6 to 90 years, who were systemically healthy. Approximately 9.3 milliliters of peripheral blood were drawn from each donor into EDTA-treated Vacutainer tubes. PBMCs were isolated by Ficoll-Paque density-gradient centrifugation, with at least 7 million obtained per sample. Total RNA, at least 5 micrograms per sample, was extracted from PBMCs with Trizol reagent. Naive CD45RAhigh/CD27high T cell percentages were measured by flow cytometry on a PBMC aliquot from every donor. Regarding this clonotype: No cognate antigen has been identified for it. No base-level quality is on record; no much larger clone is a single base apart.

Preparation of the library involved 5' RACE. The sequencing machine was an Illumina HiSeq 2500. The second PCR ran for roughly 6 to 11 cycles and used a J-beta primer mix along with a sample-barcoded 5' primer. Each TCR beta cDNA molecule received a unique molecular identifier from a template-switch 5' adaptor carrying 12 random nucleotides. Each sample yielded at least 2.5 million CDR3-containing paired-end reads. First-strand cDNA was synthesized from all RNA with the Mint cDNA synthesis kit, primed by a TRBC-specific oligonucleotide. After uracil-DNA glycosylase treatment, a first 18-cycle PCR used universal primers M1SS and BC2_uni_R on all cDNA. Regarding the original processing steps: Normalization of each sample was performed by random selection of 1 million high-quality reads, each carrying a distinct molecular identifier. Instead of being binned into consensus sequences, reads that shared molecular identifiers were thrown out. CDR3 identification, clonotype clustering and error correction used MiTCR with a Q25 quality threshold and the strictest error-elimination algorithm. A nonparametric unseen species model using Euler transformation provided a lower-bound estimate of total TCR beta diversity. In TCRdb, the public reads were trimmed at Q25 with fastp and aligned with MiXCR, with productive beta chains retained. Identical CDR3 protein sequences are pooled into one entry, listed with their most common genes and DNA. These V and J calls derive from TCRdb rather than the authors' analysis. For this sample there are about 780,000 distinct CDR3 sequences; around 24% appear just once. The top ten hold 2.5% to 3.5% of the sample.

The germline V gene encodes CDR1 SGHTA and CDR2 FQGNSA. The germline V end is reduced by 3 bases and the J end by 2 bases; junction bases left unmatched: 2. Counted from cysteine to phenylalanine, this CDR3 has 15 amino acids. Only the CDR3 region is kept as DNA, spanning 45 bases read in frame from base 1. Separately, the same data were catalogued under a study of T cells of mothers and their children. From the second report: Donors were nine systemically healthy Caucasian individuals: three mothers and their six children. cDNA synthesis consumed the entire amount of extracted RNA, loaded at around 1.4 ug RNA in each 15 ul reaction. Sample barcodes and 2-4 random nucleotides were added via the M1S primer in the second PCR. More than 8.5 million TCR beta CDR3 reads were obtained from each mother, and roughly 3.1 million reads were obtained from each child. In both related and unrelated pairs, thymic selection shapes the output of TCR recombination in a similar way, with inherited differences having only a minor effect. Normalized repertoire overlap was always found to be slightly, but never significantly, higher in related mother-child pairs than in unrelated mother-child pairs. With a sensitivity of approximately 100 clones per million clonotypes, no persistent microchimeric T cell clones were detected. The study used deep NGS to compare TCR beta repertoires of mothers and children, seeking features distinguishing related mother-child pairs from unrelated individuals. Mothers averaged around 40 +/- 4 years of age and children averaged around 10 +/- 4 years. Libraries were sequenced on Illumina HiSeq 2000 with 100+100 nt paired-end reads after adapter ligation with NEBNext reagents. To prevent cross-contamination, the mother and child libraries were prepared one month apart and sequenced in separate runs. For each donor, somewhere between about 450,000 and 2,200,000 distinct TCR beta clonotypes were identified. Naive TCR beta clonotypes were estimated from low-frequency clonotypes matched to each donor's FACS-determined naive share, without sorting.

The origin of this receptor is a boy younger than 18 in good health. In this chain, TRBV7-2 is recombined with TRBJ2-7; 12 bases in between match TRBD2. Sequenced material: blood. The bases read TGTGCCAGCAGCTTTACTAGCGGGGGGACCTACGAGCAGTACTTC. Protein translation: CASSFTSGGTYEQYF.